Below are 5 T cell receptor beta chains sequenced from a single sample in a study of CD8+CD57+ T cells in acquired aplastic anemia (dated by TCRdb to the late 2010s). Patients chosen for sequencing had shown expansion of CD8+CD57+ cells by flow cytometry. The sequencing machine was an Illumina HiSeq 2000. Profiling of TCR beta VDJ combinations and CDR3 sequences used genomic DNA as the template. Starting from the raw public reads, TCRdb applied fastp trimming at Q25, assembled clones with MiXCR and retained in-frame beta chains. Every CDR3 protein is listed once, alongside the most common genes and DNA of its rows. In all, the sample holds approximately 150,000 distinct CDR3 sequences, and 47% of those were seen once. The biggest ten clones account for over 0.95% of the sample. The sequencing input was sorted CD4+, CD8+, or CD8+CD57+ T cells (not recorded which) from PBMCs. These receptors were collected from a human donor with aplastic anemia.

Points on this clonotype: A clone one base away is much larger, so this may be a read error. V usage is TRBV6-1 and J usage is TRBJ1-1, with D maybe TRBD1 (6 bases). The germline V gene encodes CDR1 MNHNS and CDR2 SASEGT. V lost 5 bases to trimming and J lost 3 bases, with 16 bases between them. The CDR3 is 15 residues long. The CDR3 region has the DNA TGTGCCAGCAGTAGCCTCCCAACAGGGCACACTGAAGCTTTCTTT. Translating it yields CASSSLPTGHTEAFF.

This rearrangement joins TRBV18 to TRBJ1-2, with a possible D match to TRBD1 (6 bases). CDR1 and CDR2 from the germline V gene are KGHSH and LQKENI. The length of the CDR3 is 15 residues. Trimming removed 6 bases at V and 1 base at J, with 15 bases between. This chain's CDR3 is CASSRDRLNNYGYTF. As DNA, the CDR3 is TGTGCCAGCTCCCGTGACAGGTTAAATAACTATGGCTACACCTTC.

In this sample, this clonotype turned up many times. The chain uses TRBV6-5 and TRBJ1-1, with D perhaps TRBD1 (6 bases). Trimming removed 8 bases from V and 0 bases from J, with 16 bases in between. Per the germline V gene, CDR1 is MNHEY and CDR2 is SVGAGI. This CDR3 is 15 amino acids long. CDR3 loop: CASRRGAGMNTEAFF. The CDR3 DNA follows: TGTGCCAGCCGACGGGGGGCAGGGATGAACACTGAAGCTTTCTTT.

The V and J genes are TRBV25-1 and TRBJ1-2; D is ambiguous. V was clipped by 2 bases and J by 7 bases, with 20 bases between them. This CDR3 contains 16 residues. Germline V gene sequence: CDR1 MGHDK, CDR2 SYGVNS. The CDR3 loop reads CASSEPSWPTRGGYTF. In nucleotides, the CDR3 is TGTGCCAGCAGTGAACCGTCGTGGCCCACCCGAGGTGGCTACACCTTC.

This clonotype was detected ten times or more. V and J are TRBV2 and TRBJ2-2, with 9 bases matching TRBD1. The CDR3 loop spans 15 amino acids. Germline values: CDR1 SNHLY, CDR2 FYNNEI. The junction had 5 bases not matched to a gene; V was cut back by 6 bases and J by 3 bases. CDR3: CASRGQGGDTGELFF. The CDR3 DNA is TGTGCCAGCAGGGGACAGGGAGGCGACACCGGGGAGCTGTTTTTT.